A selection of T cell receptor beta chains follows, all from one sample in a study of OX40 agonist ivuxolimab in advanced cancers. The data were produced by immunoSEQ multiplex PCR, yet TCRdb's version contains in-frame clones alone and is incomplete. The sample holds around 91,000 clones; 89% are singletons and the top ten take 0.15% to 0.2%. The starting material was CD4+ or CD8+ T cells sorted from blood, obtained in a trial of the OX40 agonist ivuxolimab. Source of these receptors: an adult with an advanced solid tumor such as melanoma, head and neck, liver or kidney cancer. CDR3s include the opening cysteine and the closing phenylalanine or tryptophan. A D gene is named only where the DNA matches it firmly. For some rows the clone size is stated as once, few or many, or as a class when expanded; others skip it.

>TRBJ2-1|TRBV5-1|13|-|once
TGCGCCAGCAGCTTGGGTGGGGGAGATGAGCAGTTCTTC
CASSLGGGDEQFF
>TRBJ2-3|TRBV30|15|TRBD2|-
TGTGCCTGGAGTGCTAGCGGGAGAAACACAGATACGCAGTATTTT
CAWSASGRNTDTQYF
>TRBJ2-2|TRBV10-1|15|TRBD1|-
TGCGCCTTACTCGCCGGGACAGTGAACACCGGGGAGCTGTTTTTT
CALLAGTVNTGELFF
>TRBJ1-2|TRBV18|15|TRBD1|-
TGTGCCAGCTCACCCGGGACAGGGGAAGGATATGGCTACACCTTC
CASSPGTGEGYGYTF
>TRBJ1-1|TRBV28|13|-|-
TGTGCCAGCAGTTTCCCACAGGTGGACGAAGCTTTCTTT
CASSFPQVDEAFF
>TRBJ2-5|TRBV5-1|15|TRBD2|-
TGCGCCAGCAGCTTGGCACGGGAGGGGTTGGAGACCCAGTACTTC
CASSLAREGLETQYF
>TRBJ2-7|TRBV7-2|15|-|-
TGTGCCAGCAGCCCCTATCCCTACGGGTCCGACGAGCAGTACTTC
CASSPYPYGSDEQYF
>TRBJ2-5|TRBV19|15|TRBD2|-
TGTGCCAGTAGTATGCAGCGGGGGACCCAAGAGACCCAGTACTTC
CASSMQRGTQETQYF
>TRBJ2-7|TRBV6-4|15|-|-
TGTGCCAGCAGTTACGGCAGGGGCCACTCCTACGAGCAGTACTTC
CASSYGRGHSYEQYF
>TRBJ1-1|TRBV7-9|15|TRBD1|-
TGTGCCAGCAGCAAACCCGGGACAGCAAACACTGAAGCTTTCTTT
CASSKPGTANTEAFF
>TRBJ2-1|TRBV25-1|16|TRBD1|-
TGTGCCAGCAGTGATGCGACAGGGCAATCCTACAATGAGCAGTTCTTC
CASSDATGQSYNEQFF
>TRBJ1-4|TRBV5-4|14|-|-
TGTGCCAGCAGCTTGCGGGGCAGGGCTGAAAAACTGTTTTTT
CASSLRGRAEKLFF
>TRBJ1-2|TRBV28|15|TRBD1|-
TGTGCCAGCAGTTCCAGCACTACAGGGGTCTATGGCTACACCTTC
CASSSSTTGVYGYTF
>TRBJ1-2|TRBV7-3|13|-|-
TGTGCCAGCAGCCCTGGACAGAACTATGGCTACACCTTC
CASSPGQNYGYTF
>TRBJ2-1|TRBV4-1|17|-|-
TGCGCCAGCAGCCAATCTTCGTACTTTCGGGGGTGGGGTGAGCAGTTCTTC
CASSQSSYFRGWGEQFF
>TRBJ2-7|TRBV7-2|12|-|-
TGTGCCAGCAGCTTAGATCCCTACGAGCAGTACTTC
CASSLDPYEQYF
>TRBJ2-1|TRBV4-2|13|-|-
TGTGCCAGCAGCCGGCTTTCTAGCGATGAGCAGTTCTTC
CASSRLSSDEQFF
>TRBJ2-7|TRBV4-3|11|-|-
TGCGCCAGCAGCCACTCACACGAGCAGTACTTC
CASSHSHEQYF
>TRBJ1-4|TRBV6-1|15|-|-
TGTGCCAGCAGTGTGACCCGGCGGGCTAATGAAAAACTGTTTTTT
CASSVTRRANEKLFF
>TRBJ2-2|TRBV28|16|-|once
TGTGCCAGCAGTTACGTCCCCGGGACCCCGACCGGGGAGCTGTTTTTT
CASSYVPGTPTGELFF
>TRBJ1-1|TRBV12-2|18|-|once
TGTGCAAGTCGCTCCCTTGGGGGGCAGGGCCGGGTGAACACTGAAGCTTTCTTT
CASRSLGGQGRVNTEAFF
>TRBJ1-3|TRBV28|14|-|-
TGTGCCAGCAGTTTAGTGTTCGGAGGAAACACCATATATTTT
CASSLVFGGNTIYF
>TRBJ1-1|TRBV19|16|-|once
TGTGCCAGTAGTATAGAGGCAAGGTCGGCGAACACTGAAGCTTTCTTT
CASSIEARSANTEAFF
>TRBJ2-3|TRBV6-5|11|-|few
TGTGCCAGCAGTTCATCCACGGCGCAGTATTTT
CASSSSTAQYF
>TRBJ1-5|TRBV18|14|TRBD1|-
TGTGCCAGCTCACTACAGGGGGCACGTCAGCCCCAGCATTTT
CASSLQGARQPQHF
>TRBJ2-5|TRBV11-2|15|-|once
TGTGCCAGCAGCTTAGGAAGCAGCCGGCAAGAGACCCAGTACTTC
CASSLGSSRQETQYF
>TRBJ2-7|TRBV5-8|11|-|-
TGTGCCAGCAGCCGTAACTACGAGCAGTACTTC
CASSRNYEQYF
>TRBJ2-2|TRBV19|14|-|once
TGTGCCAGTAGTCAATCCCGGGTCACTCGACGGCTGTTTTTT
CASSQSRVTRRLFF
>TRBJ2-5|TRBV21-1|14|-|-
TGTGCCAGCGGGGACAGGGGGCTTGGGGAGACCCAGTACTTC
CASGDRGLGETQYF
>TRBJ2-3|TRBV6-1|15|TRBD2|-
TGTGCCAGCGTTAGCGGGGGGGCCGGGGGAGATACGCAGTATTTT
CASVSGGAGGDTQYF
>TRBJ1-3|TRBV2|13|-|-
TGTGCCAGCAGTGAAATGGCGGGAAACACCATATATTTT
CASSEMAGNTIYF
>TRBJ2-1|TRBV7-2|14|-|-
TGTGCCAGCAGCCCCCCAGGCTCCTACAATGAGCAGTTCTTC
CASSPPGSYNEQFF
>TRBJ2-3|TRBV9|14|-|-
TGTGCCAGCAGCGTAGAATCCTACACAGATACGCAGTATTTT
CASSVESYTDTQYF
>TRBJ2-3|TRBV19|15|TRBD2|-
TGTGCCAGTAGACCAACTAGCGGGAGGGCAGATACGCAGTATTTT
CASRPTSGRADTQYF
>TRBJ2-7|TRBV18|14|TRBD2|-
TGTGCCAGCTCACCTAGCGGGATTCCCTACGAGCAGTACTTC
CASSPSGIPYEQYF
>TRBJ2-5|TRBV18|13|-|-
TGTGCCAGCTCTACAATAGGAGGAGAGACCCAGTACTTC
CASSTIGGETQYF
>TRBJ2-7|TRBV6-1|14|TRBD1|-
TGTGCCAGCAAATCGACAGGGCCCCCTTACGAGCAGTACTTC
CASKSTGPPYEQYF
>TRBJ1-2|TRBV5-1|13|-|-
TGCGCCAGCAGCTTGGTTGCCGAGGGTGGCTACACCTTC
CASSLVAEGGYTF
>TRBJ1-6|TRBV6-5|16|TRBD1|few
TGTGCCAGCAGTTACTCGGGGTACAGGGGGAATTCACCCCTCCACTTT
CASSYSGYRGNSPLHF
>TRBJ2-1|TRBV11-2|15|-|-
TGTGCCAGCTCTGCGGTTCGGGGTACTTTTCGAGAGCAGTTCTTC
CASSAVRGTFREQFF
>TRBJ2-7|TRBV6-1|11|-|once
TGTGCCAGCAGCTTCTCCTACGAGCAGTACTTC
CASSFSYEQYF
>TRBJ1-5|TRBV6-5|13|-|-
TGTGCCAGCAGCCCCTATAGCAATCAGCCCCAGCATTTT
CASSPYSNQPQHF
>TRBJ1-5|TRBV6-5|13|-|-
TGTGCCAGCAGCCCGGGACTTCGGGCGGCCCAGCATTTT
CASSPGLRAAQHF
>TRBJ1-2|TRBV7-3|13|-|-
TGTGCCAGCAGCTTAATACAGGGAGATGGCTACACCTTC
CASSLIQGDGYTF
>TRBJ1-5|TRBV4-2|15|-|few
TGTGCCAGCAGTCAGGTGGCGCCGAGCAATCAGCCCCAGCATTTT
CASSQVAPSNQPQHF
>TRBJ2-2|TRBV5-1|15|-|-
TGCGCCAGCAGCTTTTTGTCGGGGAGGACCGGGGAGCTGTTTTTT
CASSFLSGRTGELFF
>TRBJ1-2|TRBV21-1|18|-|-
TGTGCCAGCAGCAAAGCGGTTAGACCGGGACAGGGGTTCTCTGGCTACACCTTC
CASSKAVRPGQGFSGYTF
>TRBJ1-5|TRBV6-1|14|-|-
TGTGCCAGCAGTGAGGCGGGAAGCAATCAGCCCCAGCATTTT
CASSEAGSNQPQHF
>TRBJ2-3|TRBV7-8|17|-|-
TGTGCCAGCAGCTTAGAGTCAGGGGTGGTATACACAGATACGCAGTATTTT
CASSLESGVVYTDTQYF
>TRBJ2-5|TRBV9|16|TRBD2|-
TGTGCCAGCAGCCCAGGACTAGCGGGACTCCAAGAGACCCAGTACTTC
CASSPGLAGLQETQYF
>TRBJ2-7|TRBV7-9|16|-|-
TGTGCCAGCAGCTTAGCGATCGGCGGCCCGATACGCGAGCAGTACTTC
CASSLAIGGPIREQYF
>TRBJ1-4|TRBV28|12|-|-
TGTGCCAGCAGTTTATTTATCGAAAAACTGTTTTTT
CASSLFIEKLFF
>TRBJ1-4|TRBV27|15|-|-
TGTGCCAGCAGCCCTTGGGCGGGAAATAATGAAAAACTGTTTTTT
CASSPWAGNNEKLFF
>TRBJ2-5|TRBV5-1|16|-|-
TGCGCCAGCAGCTTGGGGGCCGGGGCAGGGGCAGAGACCCAGTACTTC
CASSLGAGAGAETQYF
>TRBJ2-2|TRBV7-3|13|TRBD1|once
TGTGCCAGCAGCTTACGACAGGGCGGGGAGCTGTTTTTT
CASSLRQGGELFF